These 19 T cell receptor beta chains were all obtained from the same sample, sequenced in a study of neurological immune-mediated disorders. The time point: longitudinal time-point 2. TCRdb used MiXCR to reprocess the 5' RACE reads, holding one entry per CDR3 protein. Of under 100,000 distinct CDR3 sequences listed, less than 15% are singletons. The sequenced sample was PBMCs. These receptors all come from a female donor with HTLV-1-associated myelopathy (HAM/TSP).

The table lists this clonotype with many counts. This chain connects TRBV5-1 to TRBJ2-3; 10 bases match TRBD2. V lost 0 bases and J lost 5; bases outside the gene matches: 6. This CDR3 is 16 amino acids long. Germline V gene lookup returns CDR1 SGHRS and CDR2 YFSETQ. The CDR3 sequence: CASSLGSGGAGDTQYF. The CDR3 region has the DNA TGCGCCAGCAGCTTGGGAAGCGGGGGGGCCGGAGATACGCAGTATTTT.

This clonotype was seen ten or more times. This chain joins TRBV6-5 and TRBJ2-5; maybe TRBD2 (5 bases). CDR3 length: 16 residues. The germline V gene encodes CDR1 MNHEY and CDR2 SVGAGI. V was cut by 7 bases and J by 5 bases, with 23 bases left in between. In DNA, the CDR3 is TGTGCCAGCACCACTAACCCCGGGGTGGTAACGGAGACCCAGTACTTC. Protein: CASTTNPGVVTETQYF.

There are many counts of this clonotype. This chain connects TRBV5-1 to TRBJ2-6; 8 nucleotides line up with TRBD1. The junction had 3 bases not matched to a gene; V was cut back by 0 bases and J by 4 bases. Germline V gene sequence: CDR1 SGHRS, CDR2 YFSETQ. CDR3 size: 16 residues. CDR3 sequence reads: CASSLGTGSGANVLTF. The CDR3, as DNA: TGCGCCAGCAGCTTGGGGACAGGGTCCGGGGCCAACGTCCTGACTTTC.

In regard to this clonotype: Relative to the germline gene, one junction end is altered; a read error may explain this. This chain links TRBV5-1 with TRBJ2-1, with D unclear. The CDR3 sequence is 15 residues long. The germline CDR1 and CDR2 sequences are SGHRS and YFSETQ. The CDR3 loop is CASSGSESSYNGQFF. CDR3 in DNA: TGCGCCAGCAGTGGGTCTGAATCTTCCTACAATGGGCAGTTCTTC. Combining the CDR3 with reference TRBV5-1 and TRBJ2-1 gives the whole variable domain KAGVTQTPRYLIKTRGQQVTLSCSPISGHRSVSWYQQTPGQGLQFLFEYFSETQRNKGNFPGRFSGRQFSNSRSEMNVSTLELGDSALYLCASSGSESSYNGQFFGPGTRLTVL.

In its sample, this clonotype was seen many times. The V and J genes are TRBV20-1 and TRBJ2-7; 12 nucleotides line up with TRBD2. The CDR3 is 14 amino acids. After removal of 6 bases from V and 0 bases from J, the junction contained 3 bases not matched to a gene. Germline assignment: CDR1 DFQATT and CDR2 SNEGSKA (reference sequence). CDR3 amino acids: CSARLAGASYEQYF. The CDR3 nucleotides are TGCAGTGCCCGACTAGCGGGGGCCTCCTACGAGCAGTACTTC.

This clonotype was recorded at least ten times. V and J are TRBV15 and TRBJ2-1, with D unclear. Germline lookup yields CDR1 LNHNV and CDR2 YYDKDF (reference sequence). The V gene lost 0 bases and the J gene lost 5 bases, with 8 bases spanning the gap. The CDR3 is 14 amino acids. The CDR3 loop reads CATSRDNKNNEQFF. DNA of the CDR3: TGTGCCACCAGCAGAGATAACAAGAACAATGAGCAGTTCTTC.

This clonotype was observed at least ten times. The chain combines TRBV11-2 with TRBJ1-2; D gene ambiguous. This CDR3 is built from 15 residues. V lost 3 bases to trimming and J lost 5 bases, with 16 bases between them. The germline gives CDR1 SGHAT, CDR2 FQNNGV. The CDR3 sequence is CASSFLGSQNYGYTF. The DNA of the CDR3 is TGTGCCAGCAGCTTCCTTGGCAGCCAAAATTATGGCTACACCTTC.

This clonotype appeared many times. The CDR3 DNA reads TGCGCCAGCAGCTTTGCCCCCGGGACAGTCTACGAGCAGTACTTC. Its translation: CASSFAPGTVYEQYF. V is TRBV5-1 and J is TRBJ2-7, with 7 bases that match TRBD1. The germline gives CDR1 SGHRS, CDR2 YFSETQ. J lost 3 bases, V lost 2 bases, and 8 bases had no gene match. This CDR3 contains 15 residues.

This clonotype occurred many times. The V call is TRBV28, the J call TRBJ2-3; 12 nucleotides align to TRBD1. Unmatched junction bases numbered 5, after V lost 6 bases and J lost 4 bases. The CDR3 is made up of 15 amino acids. Germline CDR1 reads MDHEN; CDR2 reads SYDVKM. CDR3 DNA: TGTGCCAGCAGCCAGGGACAGGGGGCATCAGATACGCAGTATTTT. Translation: CASSQGQGASDTQYF.

As regards this clonotype: Its ends do not fully match the called genes, so a read error is possible. The chain has TRBV20-1 and TRBJ2-5, with 16 bases aligning to TRBD2. CDR1 and CDR2 (germline): DFQATT, SNEGSKA (reference sequence). The CDR3 runs 16 residues. CDR3 coding DNA: TGCAGTGCTAGTACCGGGACTAGCGGGGGGGGCGAGACCAAGTACTTC. This codes for CSASTGTSGGGETKYF.

This clonotype was observed at least ten times. The CDR3 DNA follows: TGCGCCAGCAGCCAAAAACAGGGGGCTATCGACGAGCAGTACTTC. It encodes CASSQKQGAIDEQYF. J is TRBJ2-7 and V is TRBV4-1; TRBD1 matches 9 bases. The CDR3 totals 15 residues. The trim removed 2 bases at V and 5 bases at J, leaving 7 bases unmatched. Per germline, CDR1 MGHRA and CDR2 YSYEKL.

This clonotype was counted at least ten times. V gene TRBV12-3 or TRBV12-4 combines with J gene TRBJ1-5; no definite D call. There are 14 residues in the CDR3. Deletions cut 3 bases from V and 3 bases from J, with 9 bases between. The CDR3 bases are TGTGCCAGCAGTTTCCTCAGAGACAATCAGCCCCAGCATTTT. Its protein product is CASSFLRDNQPQHF.

This clonotype appeared many times. The CDR3 here is CASSPDTNTGELFF. The CDR3 nucleotides are TGCGCCAGCAGCCCGGACACTAACACCGGGGAGCTGTTTTTT. The rearrangement uses TRBV5-1 and TRBJ2-2; D possibly corresponds to TRBD1 (5 bases). The CDR3 contains 14 residues. The germline V gene encodes CDR1 SGHRS and CDR2 YFSETQ. Trimming pared 4 bases from V and 2 bases from J, leaving 9 bases between. The entire variable domain, with the rest obtained from reference TRBV5-1 and TRBJ2-2, is as follows: KAGVTQTPRYLIKTRGQQVTLSCSPISGHRSVSWYQQTPGQGLQFLFEYFSETQRNKGNFPGRFSGRQFSNSRSEMNVSTLELGDSALYLCASSPDTNTGELFFGEGSRLTVL.

This clonotype came up a few times. J is TRBJ2-1 and V is TRBV7-2; weak D call: TRBD2 (6 bases). The CDR3 sequence is 16 residues long. Trimming stripped 0 bases from V and 0 bases from J, with 9 bases between. In germline, CDR1 is SGHTA, CDR2 FQGNSA. CDR3 DNA sequence: TGTGCCAGCAGCTTAGCCGGGAGAAGCTCCTACAATGAGCAGTTCTTC. It encodes CASSLAGRSSYNEQFF.

In its sample, this clonotype was seen many times. This rearrangement joins TRBV5-1 to TRBJ2-2, with a weak D call TRBD2 (7 bases). V was trimmed by 4 bases and J by 5 bases, leaving 15 bases between them. The CDR3 is 15 residues long. The germline gives CDR1 SGHRS, CDR2 YFSETQ. CDR3 nucleotides: TGCGCCAGCAGCCACGGGGGGCCGGAAACCGGGGAGCTGTTTTTT. Its translation is CASSHGGPETGELFF.

This clonotype has ten or more counts. The chain joins TRBV24-1 to TRBJ2-3; no firm D call. V was trimmed by 5 bases and J by 2 bases, leaving 10 bases between them. CDR1 KGHDR and CDR2 SFDVKD come from the germline V gene. The CDR3 is 14 residues long. The CDR3 nucleotides are TGTGCCACCAGTGGAGAAGGGCCCACAGATACGCAGTATTTT. Its protein product is CATSGEGPTDTQYF.

With regard to this clonotype: The junction departs from the called germline gene at one end, perhaps through a read error. The J gene is TRBJ2-7, the V gene TRBV20-1; the D is unclear. This CDR3 region has 17 residues. In germline, CDR1 is DFQATT, CDR2 SNEGSKA (reference sequence). CDR3 protein: CSARKKYLEEPDLELYF. In DNA, the CDR3 is TGCAGCGCAAGAAAAAAATACCTTGAGGAGCCGGATCTCGAGCTGTACTTC.

This clonotype was observed at least ten times. The gene calls are TRBV20-1 and TRBJ2-7; 15 bases match TRBD2. Germline CDR1 and CDR2: DFQATT and SNEGSKA (reference sequence). The J segment lost 4 bases and the V segment lost 3 bases, leaving 16 bases of the junction unmatched. This CDR3 has 19 residues. Here the CDR3 DNA reads TGCAGTGCTAGGGCCCTCGGACTAGCGGGGGGGAGTAATCAGTACGAGCAGTACTTC. Residues: CSARALGLAGGSNQYEQYF.

This clonotype was recorded at least ten times. The V call is TRBV12-3 or TRBV12-4, the J call TRBJ2-3; TRBD2 matches 12 bases. The length of the CDR3 is 15 residues. The ends lost 4 bases at V and 4 bases at J; junction bases unmatched: 3. The CDR3 coding sequence is TGTGCCAGCAGTTCTAGCGGGGGGGCCCCAGATACGCAGTATTTT. This sequence encodes CASSSSGGAPDTQYF.